Below are 8 T cell receptor beta chains sequenced from a single sample in a study of T cells in Graves' hyperthyroidism and ophthalmopathy. There were TCR beta CDR3 regions amplified from RNA transcripts. RT-PCR in the first round (using the HTBI primer set) targeted the TCR CDR3. Each CDR3 protein is one row after TCRdb ran MiXCR on the multiplex PCR reads. The sample includes approximately 690,000 distinct CDR3 sequences, roughly 15% of them seen just once. Specimen: blood. These receptors were taken from a woman between 45 and 60 years old with Graves' ophthalmopathy.

This chain connects TRBV7-2 to TRBJ2-3; 8 nucleotides align to TRBD1. V was clipped by 5 bases and J by 4 bases; unmatched bases: 17. The germline CDR1 and CDR2 sequences are SGHTA and FQGNSA. CDR3 size: 18 residues. This CDR3 is CASSPRARTGLFADTQYF. For the CDR3, the DNA is TGTGCCAGCAGCCCCAGAGCCCGGACAGGGTTGTTCGCAGATACGCAGTATTTT.

This clonotype has a count of ten or more. In nucleotides, the CDR3 is TGTGCCAGCAGTGAAGCGCCCGCGGGAGGTTCCTACAATGAGCAGTTCTTC. It is translated as CASSEAPAGGSYNEQFF. The chain carries TRBV6-1 and TRBJ2-1; 8 positions agree with TRBD2. This CDR3 has 17 amino acids. The V segment lost 0 bases and the J segment 1 base; nucleotides outside the gene matches: 5. Germline V gives CDR1 MNHNS, CDR2 SASEGT.

This clonotype appeared a few times. This chain uses TRBV2 with TRBJ2-5, with D possibly being TRBD2 (7 bases). CDR3 length equals 18 residues. V gave up 3 bases and J gave up 7 bases, with 27 bases separating them. The germline V gene has CDR1 SNHLY and CDR2 FYNNEI. CDR3 amino acids: CASSEGAGVAGPVGTQYF. The CDR3 coding sequence is TGTGCCAGCAGTGAGGGGGCCGGGGTAGCGGGCCCCGTGGGGACCCAGTACTTC.

Of note for this clonotype: A much bigger clone sits one base away, suggesting this may be a read error. As DNA, the CDR3 is TGTGTCACCAGTGATACTAGCGGGAGGCCCAGCTACAATGAGCAGTTCTTC. Translation gives CVTSDTSGRPSYNEQFF. This chain joins TRBV24-1 and TRBJ2-1, with 12 bases lining up with TRBD2. From germline, CDR1 is KGHDR and CDR2 SFDVKD. This CDR3 region has 17 residues.

The table lists this clonotype with a few counts. The CDR3 sequence: CASSYWGQGYTDEQFF. The CDR3, as DNA: TGTGCCAGCAGTTACTGGGGACAGGGGTACACGGATGAGCAGTTCTTC. The chain joins TRBV6-2 or TRBV6-3 to TRBJ2-1; the match to TRBD1 covers 10 bases. Germline CDR1 MNHEY, CDR2 SVGEGT. The V gene end was trimmed by 1 base and the J gene end by 8 bases; junction bases not matched to a gene: 8. The CDR3 totals 16 residues.

The chain has TRBV4-1 and TRBJ2-7, with TRBD2 identical over 10 bases. The CDR3 totals 16 residues. CDR1 and CDR2 from the germline V gene are MGHRA and YSYEKL. Trimming took 2 bases from V and 4 from J; bases not matched to a gene: 8. The CDR3, as DNA: TGCGCCAGCAGCCAATCGGCTAGCGGGAGATCATACGAGCAGTACTTC. As protein: CASSQSASGRSYEQYF.

The chain employs TRBV5-1 and TRBJ2-3; 12 bases are a match to TRBD2. Trimming at V came to 5 bases and at J to 6 bases, leaving 7 bases not matched to a gene. CDR3 length equals 15 residues. Germline CDR1 is SGHRS and CDR2 is YFSETQ. As DNA, the CDR3 is TGCGCCAGCAGTTCTAGCGGGGGGGCCGGGGATACGCAGTATTTT. Translating gives CASSSSGGAGDTQYF.

There are many counts of this clonotype. The rearrangement links TRBV6-1 to TRBJ1-1; maybe TRBD1 (5 bases). Trimming took 0 bases from V and 7 from J, leaving 15 bases between them. This CDR3 has 15 residues. The germline V gene encodes CDR1 MNHNS and CDR2 SASEGT. Written as DNA, the CDR3 is TGTGCCAGCAGTGAAGCGCAGGGCCCGAACGGTGAAGCTTTCTTT. It translates to CASSEAQGPNGEAFF.